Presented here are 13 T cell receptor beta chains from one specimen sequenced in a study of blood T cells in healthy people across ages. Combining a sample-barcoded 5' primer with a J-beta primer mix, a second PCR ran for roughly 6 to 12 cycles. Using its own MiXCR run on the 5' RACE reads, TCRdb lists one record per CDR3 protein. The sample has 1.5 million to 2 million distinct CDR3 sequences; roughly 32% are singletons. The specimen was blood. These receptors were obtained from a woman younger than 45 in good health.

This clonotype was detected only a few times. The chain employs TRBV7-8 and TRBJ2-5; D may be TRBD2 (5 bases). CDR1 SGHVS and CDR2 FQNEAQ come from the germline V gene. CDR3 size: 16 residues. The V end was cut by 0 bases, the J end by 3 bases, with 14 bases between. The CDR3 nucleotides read TGTGCCAGCAGCTTAGCCCGCGGGCTAACAAAAGAGACCCAGTACTTC. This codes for CASSLARGLTKETQYF. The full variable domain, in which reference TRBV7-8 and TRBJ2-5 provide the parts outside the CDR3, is GAGVSQSPRYKVAKRGQDVALRCDPISGHVSLFWYQQALGQGPEFLTYFQNEAQLDKSGLPSDRFFAERPEGSVSTLKIQRTQQEDSAVYLCASSLARGLTKETQYFGPGTRLLVL.

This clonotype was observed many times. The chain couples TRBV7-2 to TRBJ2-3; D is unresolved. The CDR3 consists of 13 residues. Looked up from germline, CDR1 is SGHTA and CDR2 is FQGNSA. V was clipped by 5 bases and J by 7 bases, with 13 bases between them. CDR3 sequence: CASSAGAIHTQYF. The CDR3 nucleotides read TGTGCCAGCAGCGCCGGCGCGATACATACGCAGTATTTT.

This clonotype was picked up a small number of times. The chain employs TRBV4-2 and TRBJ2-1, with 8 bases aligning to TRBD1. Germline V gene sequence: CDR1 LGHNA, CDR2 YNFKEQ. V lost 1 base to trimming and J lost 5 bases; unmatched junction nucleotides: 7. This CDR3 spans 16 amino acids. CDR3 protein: CASSQAARGQNNEQFF. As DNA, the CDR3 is TGTGCCAGCAGCCAAGCCGCCAGGGGGCAAAACAATGAGCAGTTCTTC.

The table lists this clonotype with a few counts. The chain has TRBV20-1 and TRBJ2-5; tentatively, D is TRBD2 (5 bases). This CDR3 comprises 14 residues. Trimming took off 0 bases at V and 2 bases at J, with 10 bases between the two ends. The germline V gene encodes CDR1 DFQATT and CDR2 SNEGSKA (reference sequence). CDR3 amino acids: CSARDFSGQETQYF. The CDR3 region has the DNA TGCAGTGCTAGAGATTTTTCGGGACAAGAGACCCAGTACTTC.

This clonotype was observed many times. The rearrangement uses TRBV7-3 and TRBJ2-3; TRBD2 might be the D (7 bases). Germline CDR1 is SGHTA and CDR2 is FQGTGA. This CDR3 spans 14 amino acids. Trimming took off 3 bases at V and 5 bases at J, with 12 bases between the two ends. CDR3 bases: TGTGCCAGCAGCTTTCGGGGGGCCGGAGATACGCAGTATTTT. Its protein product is CASSFRGAGDTQYF.

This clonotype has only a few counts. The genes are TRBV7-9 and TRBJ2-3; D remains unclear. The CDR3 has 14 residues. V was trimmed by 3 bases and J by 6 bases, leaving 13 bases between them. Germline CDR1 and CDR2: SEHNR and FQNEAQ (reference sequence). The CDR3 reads CASSFRESWDTQYF. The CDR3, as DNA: TGTGCCAGCAGCTTCCGAGAGAGTTGGGATACGCAGTATTTT.

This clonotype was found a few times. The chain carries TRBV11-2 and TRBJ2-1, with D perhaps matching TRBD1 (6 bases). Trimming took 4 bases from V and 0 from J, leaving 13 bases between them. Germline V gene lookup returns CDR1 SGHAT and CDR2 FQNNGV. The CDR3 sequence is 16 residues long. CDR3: CASSYYRASSYNEQFF. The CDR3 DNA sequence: TGTGCCAGCAGCTACTACAGGGCAAGCTCCTACAATGAGCAGTTCTTC.

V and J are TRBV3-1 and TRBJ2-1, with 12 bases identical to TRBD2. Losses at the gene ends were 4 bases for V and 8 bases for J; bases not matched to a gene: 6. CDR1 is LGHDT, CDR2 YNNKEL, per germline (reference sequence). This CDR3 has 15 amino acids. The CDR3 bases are TGTGCCAGCAGCCTACTAGCGGGAGGAGGGTATGAGCAGTTCTTC. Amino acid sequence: CASSLLAGGGYEQFF.

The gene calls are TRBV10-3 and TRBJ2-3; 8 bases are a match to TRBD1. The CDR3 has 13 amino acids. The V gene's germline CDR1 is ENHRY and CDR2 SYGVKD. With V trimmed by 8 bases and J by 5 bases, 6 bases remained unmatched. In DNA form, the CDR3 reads TGTGCCATCCGGGACAGGACAGTAGATACGCAGTATTTT. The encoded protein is CAIRDRTVDTQYF.

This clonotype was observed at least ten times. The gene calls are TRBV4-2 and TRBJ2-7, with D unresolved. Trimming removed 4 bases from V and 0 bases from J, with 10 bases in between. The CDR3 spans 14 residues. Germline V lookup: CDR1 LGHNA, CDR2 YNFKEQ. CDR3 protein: CASSLPESSYEQYF. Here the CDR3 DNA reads TGTGCCAGCAGCCTTCCGGAAAGCTCCTACGAGCAGTACTTC.

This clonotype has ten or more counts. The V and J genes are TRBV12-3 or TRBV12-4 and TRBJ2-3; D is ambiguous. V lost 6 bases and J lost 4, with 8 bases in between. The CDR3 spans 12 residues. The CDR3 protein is CASSLSADTQYF. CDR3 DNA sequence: TGTGCCAGCAGCTTGTCAGCAGATACGCAGTATTTT.

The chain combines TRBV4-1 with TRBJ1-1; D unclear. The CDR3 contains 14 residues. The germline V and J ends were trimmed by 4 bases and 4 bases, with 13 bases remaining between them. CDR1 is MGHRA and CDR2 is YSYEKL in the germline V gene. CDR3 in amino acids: CASSPRAGFTEAFF. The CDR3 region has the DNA TGCGCCAGCAGCCCCCGGGCGGGGTTCACTGAAGCTTTCTTT.

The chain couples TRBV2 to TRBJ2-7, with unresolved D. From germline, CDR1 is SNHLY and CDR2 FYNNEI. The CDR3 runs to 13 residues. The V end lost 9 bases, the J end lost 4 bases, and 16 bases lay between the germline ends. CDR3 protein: CASILRSGYEQYF. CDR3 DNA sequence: TGTGCCAGTATATTGCGCAGTGGGTACGAGCAGTACTTC.